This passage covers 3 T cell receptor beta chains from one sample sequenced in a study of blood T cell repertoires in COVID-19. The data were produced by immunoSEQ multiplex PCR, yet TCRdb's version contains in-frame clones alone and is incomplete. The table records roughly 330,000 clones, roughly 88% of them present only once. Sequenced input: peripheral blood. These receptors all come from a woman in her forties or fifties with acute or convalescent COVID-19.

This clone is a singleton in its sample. Written as DNA, the CDR3 is TGTGCCAGCTCCCCAAACAGGGTAGCAGAGACCCAGTACTTC. It translates to CASSPNRVAETQYF. This chain connects TRBV18 to TRBJ2-5; possible D gene TRBD1, 6 bases. V lost 6 bases and J lost 4, with 15 bases in between. CDR1 and CDR2 (germline): KGHSH, LQKENI. The CDR3 totals 14 residues.

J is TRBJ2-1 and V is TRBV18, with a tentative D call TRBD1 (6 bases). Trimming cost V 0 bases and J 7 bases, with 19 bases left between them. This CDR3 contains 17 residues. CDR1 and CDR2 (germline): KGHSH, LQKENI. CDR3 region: CASSPPSGDRSLNEQFF. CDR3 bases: TGTGCCAGCTCACCACCGTCAGGGGACCGTAGTTTAAATGAGCAGTTCTTC.

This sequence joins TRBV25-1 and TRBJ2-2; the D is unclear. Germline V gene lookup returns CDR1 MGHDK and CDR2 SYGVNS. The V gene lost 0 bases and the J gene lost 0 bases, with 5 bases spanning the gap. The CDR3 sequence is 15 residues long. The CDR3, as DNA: TGTGCCAGCAGTGAATATACAGCGAACACCGGGGAGCTGTTTTTT. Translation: CASSEYTANTGELFF. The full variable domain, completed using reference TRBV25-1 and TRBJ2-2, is EADIYQTPRYLVIGTGKKITLECSQTMGHDKMYWYQQDPGMELHLIHYSYGVNSTEKGDLSSESTVSRIRTEHFPLTLESARPSHTSQYLCASSEYTANTGELFFGEGSRLTVL.